This passage covers 10 T cell receptor beta chains from one sample sequenced in a study of T cell repertoires in cytomegalovirus infection. TCRdb reanalysed the reads using MiXCR and keeps one entry per CDR3 protein. In the table there are around 49,000 distinct CDR3 sequences, over 15% of which are singletons. These receptors have no known antigen. Material: CD8+ T cells from cultured PBMCs, obtained from culture after CMV antigen stimulation. These receptors came from a human donor in good health (CMV status not recorded). Some clones in this sample may be carry-over from other donors' samples.

The table lists this clonotype with a few counts. V gene TRBV7-2 combines with J gene TRBJ2-7, with TRBD1 identical over 7 bases. J lost 5 bases, V lost 6 bases, and 13 bases had no gene match. This CDR3 is built from 15 residues. Germline V gene data show CDR1 as SGHTA and CDR2 as FQGNSA. This chain's CDR3 is CASRRRDRALDEQYF. For the CDR3, the DNA is TGTGCCAGCAGGCGACGGGACAGAGCCCTAGACGAGCAGTACTTC.

The sample holds a few counts of this clonotype. V and J are TRBV7-6 and TRBJ1-1; no clear D gene. The CDR3 sequence is 12 residues long. Germline-derived CDR1 and CDR2 are SGHVS and FNYEAQ. The ends were cut back, 1 base at V and 7 bases at J, with 7 bases in the middle. The CDR3 spells CASSLGKYEAFF. As DNA, the CDR3 is TGTGCCAGCAGCTTAGGGAAGTATGAAGCTTTCTTT.

The chain uses TRBV6-2 or TRBV6-3 and TRBJ1-1; 9 nucleotides agree with TRBD1. CDR1 and CDR2 (germline): MNHEY, SVGEGT. CDR3 length: 17 residues. V shed 1 base and J 3 bases; nucleotides not matched to a gene: 9. The CDR3 coding sequence is TGTGCCAGCAGTTACTTTCACAGGGGGCCTGGGGACACTGAAGCTTTCTTT. It specifies CASSYFHRGPGDTEAFF.

In this sample, this clonotype turned up a few times. V usage is TRBV15 and J usage is TRBJ2-4; 12 positions agree with TRBD1. Trimming took 5 bases from V and 8 from J; bases not matched to a gene: 10. The CDR3 length is 16 residues. The germline V gene encodes CDR1 LNHNV and CDR2 YYDKDF (reference sequence). CDR3 residues: CATSLRDRGPVDIQYF. CDR3 nucleotides: TGTGCCACCAGCCTCCGGGACAGGGGGCCGGTAGACATTCAGTACTTC. The whole variable domain, remainder taken from reference TRBV15 and TRBJ2-4, is DAMVIQNPRYQVTQFGKPVTLSCSQTLNHNVMYWYQQKSSQAPKLLFHYYDKDFNNEADTPDNFQSRRPNTSFCFLDIRSPGLGDTAMYLCATSLRDRGPVDIQYFGAGTRLSVL.

The sample holds a few counts of this clonotype. V is TRBV7-8 and J is TRBJ2-5; a possible D gene is TRBD2 (6 bases). Looked up from germline, CDR1 is SGHVS and CDR2 is FQNEAQ. The CDR3 sequence is 14 residues long. V gave up 4 bases and J gave up 0 bases, with 9 bases separating them. Here the CDR3 reads CASSWGLYQETQYF. The CDR3 nucleotides are TGTGCCAGCAGCTGGGGACTCTACCAAGAGACCCAGTACTTC.

There are a few counts of this clonotype. The chain carries TRBV19 and TRBJ2-1; D possibly matches TRBD1 or TRBD2 (6 bases each). The CDR3 sequence is 14 residues long. Looked up from germline, CDR1 is LNHDA and CDR2 is SQIVND (reference sequence). Trimming removed 5 bases at V and 2 bases at J, with 10 bases between. CDR3 bases: TGTGCCAGTAGTCCCGGGGGCGCCTACAATGAGCAGTTCTTC. Translated, it gives CASSPGGAYNEQFF. Full variable domain (remainder filled in from reference TRBV19 and TRBJ2-1): DGGITQSPKYLFRKEGQNVTLSCEQNLNHDAMYWYRQDPGQGLRLIYYSQIVNDFQKGDIAEGYSVSREKKESFPLTVTSAQKNPTAFYLCASSPGGAYNEQFFGPGTRLTVL.

The chain links TRBV4-1 to TRBJ2-3; 10 bases match TRBD2. V lost 2 bases to trimming and J lost 0 bases; unmatched junction nucleotides: 2. CDR3 length equals 16 residues. Germline CDR1 is MGHRA and CDR2 is YSYEKL. The DNA for the CDR3 is TGCGCCAGCAGCCAACTGACTAGCGGGAGCACAGATACGCAGTATTTT. The encoded protein is CASSQLTSGSTDTQYF.

The chain carries TRBV2 and TRBJ1-5, with TRBD1 identical over 9 bases. The CDR3 is 16 amino acids. The germline gives CDR1 SNHLY, CDR2 FYNNEI. Trimming at V came to 8 bases and at J to 0 bases, leaving 8 bases not matched to a gene. The CDR3 region has the DNA TGTGCCAGCGGCCGGGACAGGGAATATAGCAATCAGCCCCAGCATTTT. It specifies CASGRDREYSNQPQHF.

This clonotype was seen a handful of times. The chain uses TRBV7-3 and TRBJ2-2; D unclear. Between the trimmed V and J ends, which lost 4 bases and 4 bases, there was a span of 7 bases. This CDR3 is 13 amino acids long. Germline CDR1 is SGHTA and CDR2 is FQGTGA. CDR3 amino acids: CASSSLGTGELFF. The DNA for the CDR3 is TGTGCCAGCAGCTCCCTAGGCACCGGGGAGCTGTTTTTT.

V usage is TRBV7-2 and J usage is TRBJ1-2, with 7 bases fitting TRBD1. Germline CDR1 SGHTA, CDR2 FQGNSA. CDR3 size: 14 residues. Unmatched junction bases numbered 17, after V lost 5 bases and J lost 14 bases. The CDR3 loop is CASSLLRDSHSGTF. CDR3 in DNA: TGTGCCAGCAGCCTGTTACGGGACAGTCATTCGGGGACCTTC.